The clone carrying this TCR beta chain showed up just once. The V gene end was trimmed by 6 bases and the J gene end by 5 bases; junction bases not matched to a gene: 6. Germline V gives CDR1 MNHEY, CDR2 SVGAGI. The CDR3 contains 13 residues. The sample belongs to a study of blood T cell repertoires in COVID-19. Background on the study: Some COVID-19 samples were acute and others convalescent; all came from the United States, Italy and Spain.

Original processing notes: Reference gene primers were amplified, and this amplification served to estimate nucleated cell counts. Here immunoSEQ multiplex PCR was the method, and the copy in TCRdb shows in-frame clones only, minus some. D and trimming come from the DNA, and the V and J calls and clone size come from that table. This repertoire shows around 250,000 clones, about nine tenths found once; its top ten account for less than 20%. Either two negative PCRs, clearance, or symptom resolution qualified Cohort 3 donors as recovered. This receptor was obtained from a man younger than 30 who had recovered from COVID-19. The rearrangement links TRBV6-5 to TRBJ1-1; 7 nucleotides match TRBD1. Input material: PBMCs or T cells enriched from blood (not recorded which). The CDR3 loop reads CASSLTRGTEAFF. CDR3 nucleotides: TGTGCCAGCAGCCTAACCAGGGGGACTGAAGCTTTCTTT.